The 18 T cell receptor beta chains below were found in one sample sequenced in a study of cytomegalovirus exposure and HLA in healthy donors. A multiplex PCR was run with 60 Vbeta primers and 13 Jbeta primers. This table comes from immunoSEQ multiplex PCR, and its TCRdb copy is limited to in-frame clones, with some not included. The table includes 150,000 to 200,000 clones, 75% to 85% detected once. Sequenced: PBMCs. Every receptor here comes from a woman between 45 and 65 years old in good health and CMV-seronegative.

The J gene is TRBJ1-4, the V gene TRBV5-1; tentative D call: TRBD1 (6 bases). The CDR3 is 15 amino acids. Trimming stripped 3 bases from V and 4 bases from J, with 13 bases between. Per germline, CDR1 SGHRS and CDR2 YFSETQ. In nucleotides, the CDR3 is TGCGCCAGCAGCTCAAGACAGGTCCGTAATGAAAAACTGTTTTTT. It codes for CASSSRQVRNEKLFF.

This clone came up a few times. The chain recombines TRBV4-3 with TRBJ2-2, with 9 bases matching TRBD2. Germline CDR1 and CDR2: LGHNA and YSLEER. The ends lost 4 bases at V and 1 base at J; junction bases unmatched: 7. The CDR3 is made up of 17 amino acids. The CDR3 region is CASSPRIAGENTGELFF. As DNA, the CDR3 is TGCGCCAGCAGCCCCCGGATAGCGGGGGAGAACACCGGGGAGCTGTTTTTT.

This chain uses TRBV5-1 with TRBJ2-7, with TRBD1 matching 7 bases. V shed 4 bases and J 3 bases; nucleotides not matched to a gene: 7. Germline V lookup: CDR1 SGHRS, CDR2 YFSETQ. CDR3 length equals 14 residues. The CDR3 DNA is TGCGCCAGCAGCACCGGGACAGCGAGCTACGAGCAGTACTTC. Its translation: CASSTGTASYEQYF.

The chain links TRBV4-1 to TRBJ2-3; 7 bases fit TRBD2. Germline V gene lookup returns CDR1 MGHRA and CDR2 YSYEKL. This CDR3 contains 14 residues. The V and J ends lost 5 bases and 3 bases, in that order; junction bases with no gene match: 5. Written as DNA, the CDR3 is TGCGCCAGCAGCGATATCGGGGGGACAGATACGCAGTATTTT. Protein product: CASSDIGGTDTQYF.

The chain carries TRBV14 and TRBJ2-7, with a tentative D call TRBD2 (7 bases). Trimming cost V 1 base and J 3 bases, with 16 bases left between them. Germline V lookup: CDR1 SGHDN, CDR2 FVKESK. The CDR3 consists of 16 residues. In DNA, the CDR3 is TGTGCCAGCAGCCAAGCGGGGGGAGGGGGATTCTACGAGCAGTACTTC. It encodes CASSQAGGGGFYEQYF.

The chain employs TRBV5-8 and TRBJ2-3; 7 bases match TRBD2. V lost 4 bases to trimming and J lost 1 base; unmatched junction nucleotides: 6. The CDR3 consists of 15 residues. The germline gives CDR1 SGHTS, CDR2 YDEGEE. The CDR3 reads CASSQGLDRTDTQYF. The CDR3 DNA reads TGTGCCAGCAGCCAAGGACTAGACCGCACAGATACGCAGTATTTT.

The CDR3 region is CASIQKESWGQITGELFF. CDR3 DNA sequence: TGCGCCAGCATCCAAAAAGAGAGCTGGGGACAGATCACCGGGGAGCTGTTTTTT. This sequence joins TRBV5-1 and TRBJ2-2; TRBD1 agrees at 7 bases. J lost 4 bases, V lost 6 bases, and 18 bases had no gene match. The CDR3 is 18 residues long. CDR1 SGHRS and CDR2 YFSETQ come from the germline V gene.

V and J are TRBV2 and TRBJ1-4; D is uncertain. Germline V gives CDR1 SNHLY, CDR2 FYNNEI. The CDR3 is 15 amino acids. The V end was cut by 6 bases, the J end by 3 bases, with 14 bases between. CDR3 sequence: CASRPPGIPNEKLFF. DNA for the CDR3: TGTGCCAGCAGGCCCCCGGGGATCCCTAATGAAAAACTGTTTTTT.

The CDR3 sequence: CAWTLEGLQETQYF. The CDR3 nucleotides are TGTGCCTGGACGCTGGAGGGGCTCCAAGAGACCCAGTACTTC. The rearrangement links TRBV30 to TRBJ2-5; a weak D match, TRBD2 (6 bases). Trimming took off 4 bases at V and 1 base at J, with 13 bases between the two ends. This CDR3 region has 14 residues. Germline CDR1 reads GTSNPN; CDR2 reads SVGIG (reference sequence).

The rearrangement links TRBV6-1 to TRBJ1-5, with D unresolved. CDR3 length: 13 residues. Trimming took off 5 bases at V and 9 bases at J, with 14 bases between the two ends. In germline, CDR1 is MNHNS, CDR2 SASEGT. CDR3: CASSPREGLPQHF. The CDR3 region has the DNA TGTGCCAGCAGTCCGCGGGAGGGCCTGCCCCAGCATTTT.

This chain links TRBV28 with TRBJ1-4; D is possibly TRBD1 (5 bases). The V gene lost 8 bases and the J gene lost 2 bases, with 12 bases spanning the gap. The CDR3 sequence is 14 residues long. Germline CDR1 MDHEN, CDR2 SYDVKM. In DNA form, the CDR3 reads TGTGCCAGCGGGGGGAGCGGTACTAATGAAAAACTGTTTTTT. Protein product: CASGGSGTNEKLFF.

CDR3 nucleotide sequence: TGTGCCAGCAGTTTATTGGGACTAGCTTACAATGAGCAGTTCTTC. Translation gives CASSLLGLAYNEQFF. V and J are TRBV28 and TRBJ2-1; the match to TRBD2 covers 9 bases. Losses at the gene ends were 1 base for V and 4 bases for J; bases not matched to a gene: 2. Germline V gene lookup returns CDR1 MDHEN and CDR2 SYDVKM. CDR3 size: 15 residues.

As for this clone: The junction departs from germline at one end; a sequencing error may be responsible. J is TRBJ2-7 and V is TRBV30, with 8 nucleotides matching TRBD2. Per the germline V gene, CDR1 is GTSNPN and CDR2 is SVGIG (reference sequence). This CDR3 has 12 amino acids. CDR3 coding DNA: TGTGCCTGGAGTGTATTAGCGGGGCCCCCGGTTTTC. This translates into CAWSVLAGPPVF.

The rearrangement uses TRBV9 and TRBJ2-3, with 8 bases fitting TRBD2. CDR1 and CDR2 (germline): SGDLS, YYNGEE. V lost 0 bases, J lost 5 bases, and 11 bases stayed unmatched. The CDR3 contains 17 residues. The CDR3 DNA sequence: TGTGCCAGCAGCGTAGTGGGGAGCGGGAGAGGGGGAGATACGCAGTATTTT. Protein sequence: CASSVVGSGRGGDTQYF. The full variable domain, with the rest looked up from reference TRBV9 and TRBJ2-3, is DSGVTQTPKHLITATGQRVTLRCSPRSGDLSVYWYQQSLDQGLQFLIQYYNGEERAKGNILERFSAQQFPDLHSELNLSSLELGDSALYFCASSVVGSGRGGDTQYFGPGTRLTVL.

This clone was seen just once. The CDR3 spells CASSLPGTGSSGNTIYF. CDR3 bases: TGTGCCAGCAGTTTACCCGGGACAGGGAGCTCTGGAAACACCATATATTTT. V gene TRBV28 combines with J gene TRBJ1-3; TRBD1 matches at 9 bases. The V and J ends lost 2 bases and 0 bases, in that order; junction bases with no gene match: 5. The germline CDR1 and CDR2 sequences are MDHEN and SYDVKM. CDR3 length: 17 amino acids.

The chain carries TRBV11-2 and TRBJ1-4, with TRBD1 matching 10 bases. Trimming at V came to 8 bases and at J to 2 bases, leaving 11 bases not matched to a gene. Germline loops: CDR1 SGHAT, CDR2 FQNNGV. The CDR3 covers 17 residues. The CDR3: CASGPFGTGATNEKLFF. As DNA, the CDR3 is TGTGCCAGCGGACCCTTCGGGACAGGGGCTACTAATGAAAAACTGTTTTTT.

This sequence joins TRBV10-3 and TRBJ2-7; D call uncertain. The germline V gene has CDR1 ENHRY and CDR2 SYGVKD. The CDR3 is 14 residues long. Trimming stripped 3 bases from V and 0 bases from J, with 9 bases between. The CDR3 DNA is TGTGCCATCAGTGATATCGATAGCTCCTACGAGCAGTACTTC. As protein: CAISDIDSSYEQYF.

As for this clone: The sample holds other DNA sequences that translate to the same CDR3. The chain recombines TRBV11-2 with TRBJ1-1; D gene unclear. Germline V lookup: CDR1 SGHAT, CDR2 FQNNGV. The CDR3 has 13 amino acids. V was clipped by 5 bases and J by 1 base, with 8 bases between them. CDR3 nucleotide sequence: TGTGCCAGCAGCCTGCGCGAGAACACTGAAGCTTTCTTT. Translating gives CASSLRENTEAFF. The variable domain in full, with the rest retrieved from reference TRBV11-2 and TRBJ1-1, is EAGVAQSPRYKIIEKRQSVAFWCNPISGHATLYWYQQILGQGPKLLIQFQNNGVVDDSQLPKDRFSAERLKGVDSTLKIQPAKLEDSAVYLCASSLRENTEAFFGQGTRLTVV.